This T cell receptor (beta chain) originates from a study of CD8 T cells in Susac syndrome. With random hexamers, reverse transcription was performed on roughly 0.45 to 1 ug of RNA. With immunoSEQ multiplex PCR, TCR beta CDR3 was amplified across 54 Vbeta and 13 Jbeta. From the immunoSEQ multiplex PCR reads, TCRdb called clonotypes with MiXCR, one entry per CDR3 protein. Of hundreds of thousands of distinct CDR3 sequences in the sample, about 93% were seen once. This sequence originates from a human donor with multiple sclerosis. Sequencing was carried out using CD4+ T cells from PBMCs.

DNA of the CDR3: TGCAGTGCTAGTAATCCAGATGGAGATACGCAGTATTTT. It translates to CSASNPDGDTQYF. V is TRBV20-1 and J is TRBJ2-3, with D hard to call. V was trimmed by 3 bases and J by 5 bases, leaving 12 bases between them. Germline CDR1 reads DFQATT; CDR2 reads SNEGSKA (reference sequence). The CDR3 consists of 13 residues.